This T cell receptor (beta chain) was observed in a study of blood T cell repertoires in COVID-19. Whole-study context: Material from acute and convalescent COVID-19 was sourced from the United States, Italy and Spain. PBMCs, B-cell-depleted T cells, or T cells provided the cDNA or gDNA that made up the material.

How the authors handled the data: Reference gene primer amplification gave nucleated cell count estimates. Clones were read by immunoSEQ multiplex PCR, and TCRdb kept only the in-frame ones, dropping some. V, J and clone size derive from that table, while D and trimming were established from the DNA sequence. The data show around 100,000 clones, approximately 88% seen once. The clonotype was recovered from a human donor in a cohort sampled during active COVID-19. The sample comprised peripheral blood.

The CDR3 reads CASRAPGLSTDTQYF. The CDR3 DNA reads as TGCGCCAGCAGGGCTCCGGGACTTAGCACAGATACGCAGTATTTT. The chain couples TRBV5-1 to TRBJ2-3; D possibly corresponds to TRBD2 (6 bases). CDR3 size: 15 residues. Trimming removed 5 bases at V and 0 bases at J, with 13 bases between. CDR1 is SGHRS and CDR2 is YFSETQ in the germline V gene.